This TCR beta chain derives from a study of CD8 T cells in Susac syndrome. Study conclusions and caveats: The study recognized that its TCR sequencing and HLA analysis covered a relatively small number of individuals.

Random-hexamer reverse transcription was applied to roughly 0.45 to 1 ug RNA. TCRdb recomputed calls from the immunoSEQ multiplex PCR reads with MiXCR, one row per CDR3 protein. Seen here are roughly 150,000 distinct CDR3 sequences, approximately 95% observed once, and the top ten hold 0.15% to 0.2%. The diagnostic criteria were recently defined, and patients with Susac syndrome met them for definite or probable disease. The CD8+ and CD4+ T cells were isolated magnetically using a negative isolation approach, whereas the TEMRA cells were enriched by FACS. Only a few counts were recorded for this clonotype. The antigen is unknown. V trimming: 3 bases; J trimming: 2 bases; junction bases outside the gene matches: 3. The CDR3 totals 17 residues. Germline V lookup: CDR1 LGHNA, CDR2 YNFKEQ.

The sequence came from a human donor with Susac syndrome. The sample comprised CD4+ T cells from PBMCs. The V and J genes are TRBV4-2 and TRBJ2-3, with 15 bases lining up with TRBD2. CDR3 region: CASSQGLAGGHTDTQYF. The CDR3 region has the DNA TGTGCCAGCAGCCAGGGACTAGCGGGGGGCCACACAGATACGCAGTATTTT.